The rows below give T cell receptor beta chains drawn from one sample of a study of blood T cell repertoires in COVID-19. Assay: immunoSEQ multiplex PCR; the TCRdb copy retains only in-frame clones and omits some. The table includes around 20,000 clones, about 73% detected once. What was sequenced was peripheral blood. These receptors all stem from a human donor in a cohort sampled during active or convalescent COVID-19. CDR3s include the opening cysteine and the closing phenylalanine or tryptophan. D genes are given only for firm matches. Clone size, where shown, is once, few, many, or a class for clones that have expanded.

len,abundance,j_gene,d_gene,v_gene,CDR3aa,CDR3nt
14,.,TRBJ1-2,.,TRBV20-1,CSASAKNSNYGYTF,TGCAGTGCTAGTGCAAAAAATTCTAACTATGGCTACACCTTC
15,few,TRBJ1-4,.,TRBV30,CAWRSRGGGYEKLFF,TGTGCCTGGAGGTCGCGTGGGGGGGGGTATGAAAAACTGTTTTTT
14,.,TRBJ2-7,.,TRBV5-1,CASSWVSDTYEQYF,TGCGCCAGCAGCTGGGTCTCGGACACCTACGAGCAGTACTTC
13,few,TRBJ2-1,.,TRBV3-1/TRBV3-2,CASSQQGLGEQFF,TGTGCCAGCAGCCAGCAGGGGTTGGGTGAGCAGTTCTTC
16,.,TRBJ1-2,TRBD1,TRBV4-1,CASSQDATGDNYGYTF,TGCGCCAGCAGCCAAGATGCTACAGGGGACAACTATGGCTACACCTTC
11,.,TRBJ1-1,.,TRBV7-8,CASSLRGEAFF,TGTGCCAGCAGCTTAAGGGGTGAAGCTTTCTTT
18,once,TRBJ2-1,.,TRBV28,CASIPRYIRSSSYNEQFF,TGTGCCAGCATCCCACGGTATATACGGTCTAGCTCCTACAATGAGCAGTTCTTC
13,once,TRBJ2-3,TRBD2,TRBV29-1,CSVVGGATDTQYF,TGCAGCGTTGTCGGGGGGGCCACAGATACGCAGTATTTT
14,.,TRBJ1-6,.,TRBV25-1,CASSERGRGPPLHF,TGTGCCAGCAGTGAAAGGGGCAGGGGTCCCCCCCTCCACTTT
17,.,TRBJ1-5,TRBD1,TRBV2,CASRPPGGRGSNQPQHF,TGTGCCAGCAGGCCCCCAGGGGGCAGGGGAAGCAATCAGCCCCAGCATTTT
15,once,TRBJ2-7,TRBD2,TRBV7-9,CASSLGGRGTYEQYF,TGTGCCAGCAGCTTAGGCGGGAGGGGGACCTACGAGCAGTACTTC
14,few,TRBJ1-3,.,TRBV9,CASSGGGTGNTIYF,TGTGCCAGCAGCGGAGGGGGAACCGGAAACACCATATATTTT
14,.,TRBJ1-2,.,TRBV11-2,CASSLTSHNYGYTF,TGTGCCAGCAGCTTAACTAGTCATAACTATGGCTACACCTTC